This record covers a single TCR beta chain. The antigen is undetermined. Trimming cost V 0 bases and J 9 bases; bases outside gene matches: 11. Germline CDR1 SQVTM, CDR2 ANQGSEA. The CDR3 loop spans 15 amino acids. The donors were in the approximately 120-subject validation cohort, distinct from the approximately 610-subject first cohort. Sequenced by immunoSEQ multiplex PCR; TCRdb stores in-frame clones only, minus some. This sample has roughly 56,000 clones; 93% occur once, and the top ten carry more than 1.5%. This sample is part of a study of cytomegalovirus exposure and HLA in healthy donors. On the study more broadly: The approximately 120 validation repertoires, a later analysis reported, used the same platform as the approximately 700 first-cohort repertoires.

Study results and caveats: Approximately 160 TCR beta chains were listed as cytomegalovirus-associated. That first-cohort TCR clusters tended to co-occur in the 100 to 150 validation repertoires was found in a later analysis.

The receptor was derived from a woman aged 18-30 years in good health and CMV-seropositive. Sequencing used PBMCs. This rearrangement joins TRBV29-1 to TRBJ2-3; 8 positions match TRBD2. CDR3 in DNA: TGCAGCGTTGAAGATAGCCTTCTCGTAGCGGGGACGCAGTATTTT. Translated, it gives CSVEDSLLVAGTQYF.